This T cell receptor (beta chain) stems from a study of shared clonotypes between healthy human individuals. About the research overall: Contributing individuals were a couple of females and a few males aged 18 to 49. Per donor, CD8 memory used one plate, CD8 naive used two, CD4 memory used three and CD4 naive used three.

Profiled with immunoSEQ multiplex PCR; TCRdb holds only in-frame clones, not every one. The data hold a few hundred thousand clones, with 95% to 98% observed a single time. Healthy HIV-negative adults with no recent acute infections or vaccinations were recruited as donors. The authors divided CD4+ cells into CD45RA+ naive and CD45RA-negative memory subsets. The CDR3 covers 14 residues. The V and J ends lost 5 bases and 6 bases, in that order; junction bases with no gene match: 7. Looked up from germline, CDR1 is SGHAT and CDR2 is FQNNGV. This sequence joins TRBV11-2 and TRBJ1-2; the match to TRBD1 covers 9 bases. Sample: naive CD4+ T cells sorted from blood. Specified subset: CD45RA+ positively selected. This clonotype was obtained from a woman in her 30s in good health. DNA of the CDR3: TGTGCCAGCAGCCTCTACAGGGGGCAGGATGGCTACACCTTC. Residues: CASSLYRGQDGYTF. The variable domain in full, completed from reference TRBV11-2 and TRBJ1-2, reads EAGVAQSPRYKIIEKRQSVAFWCNPISGHATLYWYQQILGQGPKLLIQFQNNGVVDDSQLPKDRFSAERLKGVDSTLKIQPAKLEDSAVYLCASSLYRGQDGYTFGSGTRLTVV.